Listed below are T cell receptor beta chains from one sample, sequenced in a study of T cell responses to AZD1222 COVID-19 vaccine. The table came from immunoSEQ multiplex PCR; TCRdb's copy has only in-frame clones and leaves some out. Among 160,000 or so clones listed, around 92% were seen once. Sequences were derived from peripheral blood, sampled on day 0 of MenACWY control vaccination. The receptors here all came from an adult in good health. Each CDR3 is given with its conserved first and last residue. D genes are given only for firm matches. Size is omitted from some rows. Given values are once, few, many or a class for expanded clones.

TRBV6-5	TRBJ1-4	.	few	TGTGCCAGCAGGTCTCGGGACGGACGTAATGAAAAACTGTTTTTT	CASRSRDGRNEKLFF
TRBV18	TRBJ1-1	TRBD1	.	TGTGCCAGCTCACCCGGGACAGGAGACTTGATGAACACTGAAGCTTTCTTT	CASSPGTGDLMNTEAFF
TRBV7-9	TRBJ2-1	.	.	TGTGCCAGCAGCTTAGATTCCAGAATTGAGCAGTTCTTC	CASSLDSRIEQFF
TRBV9	TRBJ2-7	.	.	TGTGCCAGCAGCGCGAGGGGAGTCAAGGGGTTCGAGCAGTACTTC	CASSARGVKGFEQYF
TRBV12-3/TRBV12-4	TRBJ1-1	.	.	TGTGCCAGCAGCTCTTTGTCGTGGTTTGGGGCTTTCTTT	CASSSLSWFGAFF
TRBV29-1	TRBJ1-1	.	few	TGCAGCGGGGACAACTGGGGGACTGAAGCTTTCTTT	CSGDNWGTEAFF
TRBV7-3	TRBJ2-7	.	.	TGTGCCAGCAGCTTAGACTATCCTTACGAGCAGTACTTC	CASSLDYPYEQYF
TRBV7-2	TRBJ2-1	.	.	TGTGCCAGCAGCTTAGAAGGGACTGACTCCTACAATGAGCAGTTCTTC	CASSLEGTDSYNEQFF
TRBV9	TRBJ2-7	.	.	TGTGCCAGCAGCGACGCCGTGCGGGGCGGTCCTACCGAGCAGTACTTC	CASSDAVRGGPTEQYF
TRBV11-2	TRBJ2-3	.	.	TGTGCCAGCAGCTTGACCCCCCCTGGGGGCGCTTCAGATACGCAGTATTTT	CASSLTPPGGASDTQYF
TRBV10-3	TRBJ1-1	.	.	TGTGCCATCAGTGAGTCGGGGGGGAGTACTGAAGCTTTCTTT	CAISESGGSTEAFF
TRBV10-3	TRBJ1-1	.	.	TGTGCCATCGGGCAAGAAGGTTTCACTGAAGCTTTCTTT	CAIGQEGFTEAFF
TRBV19	TRBJ2-3	TRBD2	.	TGTGCCAGTACCCCCACGTCGAGGCTAGCGGGAGTAACAAGCACAGATACGCAGTATTTT	CASTPTSRLAGVTSTDTQYF
TRBV9	TRBJ1-6	TRBD1	.	TGTGCCAGCAGCGGCGGGACAGACTCCTATAATTCACCCCTCCACTTT	CASSGGTDSYNSPLHF
TRBV27	TRBJ2-7	TRBD2	.	TGTGCCAGCAGTTTACGATGGACTAGCGGAGAGAGCGAGCAGTACTTC	CASSLRWTSGESEQYF
TRBV6-5	TRBJ1-1	.	.	TGTGCCAGCAGTTATAGAAGGGGTGGGAACACTGAAGCTTTCTTT	CASSYRRGGNTEAFF
TRBV6-6	TRBJ1-1	.	.	TGTGCCAGCAGCCGGAAAGTGAACACTGAAGCTTTCTTT	CASSRKVNTEAFF
TRBV7-9	TRBJ2-1	.	.	TGTGCCAGCAGTCGCAATGAGCAGTTCTTC	CASSRNEQFF
TRBV5-1	TRBJ1-1	.	.	TGCGCCAGCAGCTTACAGGGACCGGGGTTGAACACTGAAGCTTTCTTT	CASSLQGPGLNTEAFF
TRBV4-1	TRBJ1-2	.	.	TGCGCCAGCAGCCAAGACGAAAGGGACCGCTATGGCTACACCTTC	CASSQDERDRYGYTF
TRBV19	TRBJ1-2	.	.	TGTGCCAGTCTTGCCGCTTCCCGCGGGTATGGCTACACCTTC	CASLAASRGYGYTF
TRBV19	TRBJ2-7	TRBD2	once	TGTGCCAGTTCCCGACTAGCGGCTTTCGGAGAGCAGTACTTC	CASSRLAAFGEQYF
TRBV7-6	TRBJ2-7	TRBD2	.	TGTGCCAGCAGCTTAGCGGGCAGCGGGAGGGCCGGCGGTTACGAGCAGTACTTC	CASSLAGSGRAGGYEQYF
TRBV19	TRBJ1-4	TRBD1	once	TGTGCCAGTAGTATAGACCGGGACAGACATGAAAAACTGTTTTTT	CASSIDRDRHEKLFF
TRBV7-2	TRBJ2-5	.	.	TGTGCCAGCAGCTTACAGAGCAGGAGGGGAGAGACCCAGTACTTC	CASSLQSRRGETQYF
TRBV7-8	TRBJ1-1	.	.	TGTGCCAGCAGCTTAGCATCGGGGGGGGTTTTGAACACTGAAGCTTTCTTT	CASSLASGGVLNTEAFF
TRBV19	TRBJ2-1	.	.	TGTGCCAGTAGTATCTGGGGGCGCGGGGGAGGATACAATGAGCAGTTCTTC	CASSIWGRGGGYNEQFF
TRBV19	TRBJ1-1	.	.	TGTGCCAGTATTCAGGGTAACACTGAAGCTTTCTTT	CASIQGNTEAFF
TRBV29-1	TRBJ1-1	TRBD1	.	TGCAGCGTTACCACAGGGGGGGATACTGAAGCTTTCTTT	CSVTTGGDTEAFF
TRBV19	TRBJ1-1	.	.	TGTGCCAGTAGTACCCACCAGGGTCCCGGGGACACTGAAGCTTTCTTT	CASSTHQGPGDTEAFF
TRBV20-1	TRBJ2-1	.	.	TGCAGTGCTAGAGATGATAATGAGCAGTTCTTC	CSARDDNEQFF
TRBV6-6	TRBJ2-1	TRBD2	few	TGTGCCAGCAGTCGGAAGGGGACTAGCGGGAGTCACAATGAGCAGTTCTTC	CASSRKGTSGSHNEQFF
TRBV18	TRBJ2-7	TRBD1	.	TGTGCCGGTGGACAGGGGGGCGAGCAGTACTTC	CAGGQGGEQYF
TRBV18	TRBJ1-1	.	.	TGTGCCAGCTCAGAGACAGCGAACACTGAAGCTTTCTTT	CASSETANTEAFF
TRBV6-5	TRBJ2-7	TRBD1	once	TGTGCCAGCAGTCCCCCGGGACAGGGGGCGAAGCAGTACTTC	CASSPPGQGAKQYF
TRBV7-9	TRBJ2-1	TRBD2	.	TGTGCCAGCAGCCACGGGGGTAGCGGGAGCCGGGACAATGAGCAGTTCTTC	CASSHGGSGSRDNEQFF
TRBV19	TRBJ2-7	TRBD2	once	TGTGCCAGTAACCCTAGCGGGAGAAGAAACTACGAGCAGTACTTC	CASNPSGRRNYEQYF
TRBV7-9	TRBJ2-7	.	.	TGTGCCAGCAGCTTCCGACCCGGCGACGAAGACGAGCAGTACTTC	CASSFRPGDEDEQYF
TRBV7-2	TRBJ2-7	.	.	TGTGCCAGCAGCATCATAGGACCGGTCTCCTACGAGCAGTACTTC	CASSIIGPVSYEQYF
TRBV7-2	TRBJ2-3	.	.	TGTGCCAGCAGCTTAGACCCCGTCTCTCCTCGAGAGGATACGCAGTATTTT	CASSLDPVSPREDTQYF
TRBV2	TRBJ2-1	.	.	TGTGCCAACCTCCTGTGGAATGAGCAGTTCTTC	CANLLWNEQFF
TRBV5-1	TRBJ2-3	.	.	TGCGCCAGCAGCCCCCCCGCAGATACGCAGTATTTT	CASSPPADTQYF
TRBV10-3	TRBJ1-4	.	.	TGTGCCATCAGTTCAGCGAGCGGGGCAACTAATGAAAAACTGTTTTTT	CAISSASGATNEKLFF
TRBV3-1/TRBV3-2	TRBJ2-1	.	.	TGTGCCAGCAGCCCTCCGTTGTCTAGTTCCTACAATGAGCAGTTCTTC	CASSPPLSSSYNEQFF
TRBV12-5	TRBJ2-2	.	.	TGTGCTAGTGGTTGGAGCCCACACCAGGGGACCGGGGAGCTGTTTTTT	CASGWSPHQGTGELFF
TRBV7-3	TRBJ1-2	.	.	TGTGCCAGCAGCTTCGGAGACCGGGGAACAGGCTACACCTTC	CASSFGDRGTGYTF
TRBV7-9	TRBJ1-5	.	.	TGTGCCAGCAGCGGCCCGGACAGAGACGGGAACAATCAGCCCCAGCATTTT	CASSGPDRDGNNQPQHF
TRBV7-9	TRBJ2-4	.	.	TGTGCCAGCAGCTTCGGCGGTGACATTCAGTACTTC	CASSFGGDIQYF
TRBV2	TRBJ1-5	.	.	TGTGCCAGCAGCCCCTGGACAGAGAATCAGCCCCAGCATTTT	CASSPWTENQPQHF
TRBV3-1/TRBV3-2	TRBJ1-1	TRBD1	once	TGTGCCAGCAGCCAAACAGGGGACACTGAAGCTTTCTTT	CASSQTGDTEAFF
TRBV30	TRBJ1-5	.	.	TGTGCCTGGAGTTCCCTGGGGAGCAATCAGCCCCAGCATTTT	CAWSSLGSNQPQHF
TRBV6-2/TRBV6-3	TRBJ1-1	.	.	TGTGCCAGCAGTTCGAGAAACACTGAAGCTTTCTTT	CASSSRNTEAFF
TRBV5-1	TRBJ1-1	.	.	TGCGCCAGCAGTCCGACCGAATACACTGAAGCTTTCTTT	CASSPTEYTEAFF
TRBV7-2	TRBJ2-2	.	.	TGTGCCAGCAGCTTAGAGTGGGGGCCCCCCGGGGAGCTGTTTTTT	CASSLEWGPPGELFF
TRBV12-3/TRBV12-4	TRBJ2-7	.	.	TGTGCCAGCAGTTTGGCCAGCTCCTACGAGCAGTACTTC	CASSLASSYEQYF
TRBV28	TRBJ2-7	.	.	TGTGCCAGCAGCCTCGGACAGCCCTACGAGCAGTACTTC	CASSLGQPYEQYF
TRBV30	TRBJ1-2	.	.	TGTGCCTGGAGTGTCATTTATGGCTACACCTTC	CAWSVIYGYTF
TRBV9	TRBJ2-3	TRBD2	.	TGTGCCAGCAGCGAAGGACTAGCGGGGGGTTCCTGGGGCACAGATACGCAGTATTTT	CASSEGLAGGSWGTDTQYF